The 27 T cell receptor beta chains in this list originate from one sample, sequenced in a study of blood T cell repertoires in COVID-19. Only in-frame clones appear in the TCRdb table, and some are missing; sequencing was by immunoSEQ multiplex PCR. The data contain about 32,000 clones, approximately 93% of them singletons. The sample was peripheral blood. These TCRs come from a male donor with active COVID-19.

The V and J genes are TRBV5-8 and TRBJ1-1; D gene unclear. V lost 0 bases, J lost 2 bases, and 8 bases lay in between. This CDR3 contains 14 residues. Germline V gene sequence: CDR1 SGHTS, CDR2 YDEGEE. The CDR3 DNA reads as TGTGCCAGCAGCTTGGAACAGATCAACACTGAAGCTTTCTTT. Its protein is CASSLEQINTEAFF.

The rearrangement uses TRBV7-8 and TRBJ1-1; weak D call: TRBD1 (5 bases). From germline, CDR1 is SGHVS and CDR2 FQNEAQ. The ends were cut back, 5 bases at V and 7 bases at J, with 11 bases in the middle. This CDR3 is built from 12 residues. The CDR3 DNA follows: TGTGCCAGCAGCCAAAGACAGATTGAAGCTTTCTTT. Protein product: CASSQRQIEAFF.

The rearrangement uses TRBV7-9 and TRBJ2-1, with 7 nucleotides matching TRBD1. Per the germline V gene, CDR1 is SEHNR and CDR2 is FQNEAQ (reference sequence). This CDR3 is built from 14 residues. V gave up 5 bases and J gave up 10 bases; unmatched junction bases: 11. This chain's CDR3 is CASSARDRQTEQFF. For the CDR3, the DNA is TGTGCCAGCAGCGCTCGGGACAGACAAACGGAGCAGTTCTTC.

This chain uses TRBV5-1 with TRBJ2-6; D ambiguous. Germline CDR1 is SGHRS and CDR2 is YFSETQ. The CDR3 loop spans 16 amino acids. The V gene lost 4 bases and the J gene lost 2 bases, with 13 bases spanning the gap. The CDR3 DNA sequence: TGCGCCAGCAGCGCTTCCACAGTTCCTGGGGCCAACGTCCTGACTTTC. Translated, it gives CASSASTVPGANVLTF.

V gene TRBV11-2 combines with J gene TRBJ1-6, with 11 bases identical to TRBD1. This CDR3 is built from 17 residues. CDR1 is SGHAT and CDR2 is FQNNGV in the germline V gene. V shed 1 base and J 10 bases; nucleotides not matched to a gene: 9. The CDR3 DNA sequence: TGTGCCAGCAGCTTAGGTAGAGGGACAGGGGGAAAATCACCCCTCCACTTT. It is translated as CASSLGRGTGGKSPLHF. Full variable domain (outside the CDR3, taken from reference TRBV11-2 and TRBJ1-6): EAGVAQSPRYKIIEKRQSVAFWCNPISGHATLYWYQQILGQGPKLLIQFQNNGVVDDSQLPKDRFSAERLKGVDSTLKIQPAKLEDSAVYLCASSLGRGTGGKSPLHFGNGTRLTVT.

The chain is built from TRBV5-4 and TRBJ2-7; tentatively, D is TRBD2 (5 bases). Deletions cut 4 bases from V and 7 bases from J, with 15 bases between. This CDR3 has 13 residues. Looked up from germline, CDR1 is SGHNT and CDR2 is YYREEE (reference sequence). CDR3 in amino acids: CASSRKGVREQYF. DNA for the CDR3: TGTGCCAGCAGCCGAAAGGGAGTGAGAGAGCAGTACTTC.

The CDR3 region has the DNA TGTGCCACTACGGGACAGTACAACACCGGGGAGCTGTTTTTT. It encodes CATTGQYNTGELFF. This chain links TRBV19 with TRBJ2-2; 7 bases are shared with TRBD1. The CDR3 totals 14 residues. CDR1 and CDR2 from the germline V gene are LNHDA and SQIVND (reference sequence). V dropped 10 bases and J dropped 2; count of bases not matched to a gene: 7.

The chain joins TRBV13 to TRBJ1-1; D perhaps matches TRBD1 (5 bases). Germline CDR1 and CDR2: PRHDT and FYEKMQ (reference sequence). The CDR3 extends over 15 amino acids. Deletions cut 1 base from V and 4 bases from J, with 13 bases between. The DNA for the CDR3 is TGTGCCAGCAGCTTAGTCGGGTACGGGGGCACTGAAGCTTTCTTT. Translated: CASSLVGYGGTEAFF.

V gene TRBV18 combines with J gene TRBJ1-1; D possibly corresponds to TRBD1 (5 bases). With 4 bases removed from V and 1 base from J, the gap between germline ends came to 13 bases. This CDR3 has 15 residues. The germline V gene encodes CDR1 KGHSH and CDR2 LQKENI. CDR3 region: CASSRQGGGNTEAFF. In DNA, the CDR3 is TGTGCCAGCTCACGCCAGGGCGGGGGGAACACTGAAGCTTTCTTT.

CDR3 nucleotides: TGTGCCAGCAGCTTAACCGGGTCGGAAGCCCTCCACTTT. This translates into CASSLTGSEALHF. The chain uses TRBV7-3 and TRBJ1-6; D is uncertain. The V gene lost 0 bases and the J gene lost 14 bases, with 11 bases spanning the gap. CDR1 is SGHTA, CDR2 FQGTGA, per germline. The CDR3 contains 13 residues.

This chain joins TRBV2 and TRBJ1-6; no clear D. CDR1 and CDR2 from the germline V gene are SNHLY and FYNNEI. The CDR3 spans 14 residues. V shed 4 bases and J shed 5 bases, with 9 bases lying between them. CDR3 DNA sequence: TGTGCCAGCAGTGGATACAGAGATAATTCACCCCTCCACTTT. Translated: CASSGYRDNSPLHF.

The chain has TRBV19 and TRBJ1-2; D gene uncertain. Per germline, CDR1 LNHDA and CDR2 SQIVND (reference sequence). The CDR3 sequence is 14 residues long. Deletions cut 7 bases from V and 2 bases from J, with 14 bases between. CDR3 nucleotide sequence: TGTGCCAGTAAGCTGCCCCAGGCAAACTATGGCTACACCTTC. It is translated as CASKLPQANYGYTF.

Comment on this clone: The same CDR3 also results from other DNA sequences found in this sample. The rearrangement uses TRBV6-4 and TRBJ1-1; 7 bases line up with TRBD1. The V gene end was trimmed by 5 bases and the J gene end by 1 base; junction bases not matched to a gene: 1. From germline, CDR1 is MRHNA and CDR2 SNTAGT. This CDR3 is 13 amino acids long. CDR3 sequence (DNA): TGTGCCAGCAGTAGGACAGGGAACACTGAAGCTTTCTTT. Its protein is CASSRTGNTEAFF.

This chain joins TRBV11-2 and TRBJ1-1; perhaps TRBD1 as D (5 bases). This CDR3 has 15 amino acids. V shed 5 bases and J shed 2 bases, with 15 bases lying between them. CDR1 is SGHAT, CDR2 FQNNGV, per germline. The CDR3 loop reads CASSPGLRVNTEAFF. CDR3 coding DNA: TGTGCCAGCAGCCCGGGACTAAGGGTCAACACTGAAGCTTTCTTT. Combining the CDR3 with reference TRBV11-2 and TRBJ1-1 gives the whole variable domain EAGVAQSPRYKIIEKRQSVAFWCNPISGHATLYWYQQILGQGPKLLIQFQNNGVVDDSQLPKDRFSAERLKGVDSTLKIQPAKLEDSAVYLCASSPGLRVNTEAFFGQGTRLTVV.

The chain is built from TRBV6-5 and TRBJ1-2; D remains unclear. The CDR3 totals 13 residues. Germline V gene lookup returns CDR1 MNHEY and CDR2 SVGAGI. V was clipped by 0 bases and J by 8 bases, with 10 bases between them. CDR3 sequence: CASSYSGEAGYTF. The CDR3 bases are TGTGCCAGCAGTTACTCAGGCGAGGCGGGCTACACCTTC.

The V call is TRBV7-9, the J call TRBJ1-4, with TRBD1 matching 10 bases. The germline V gene has CDR1 SEHNR and CDR2 FQNEAQ (reference sequence). Trimming removed 4 bases from V and 13 bases from J; junction bases left unmatched: 6. The CDR3 contains 13 residues. CDR3 nucleotide sequence: TGTGCCAGCAGCTCAGAGACAGGGGGCAGACTGTTTTTT. Translating it yields CASSSETGGRLFF.

This chain links TRBV19 with TRBJ1-1, with no clear D. With 6 bases removed from V and 1 base from J, the gap between germline ends came to 9 bases. This CDR3 is built from 13 residues. The V gene's germline CDR1 is LNHDA and CDR2 SQIVND (reference sequence). The CDR3 DNA sequence: TGTGCCAGTAGATTTTACAGGAACACTGAAGCTTTCTTT. This encodes CASRFYRNTEAFF.

This chain connects TRBV3-1 (or the pseudogene TRBV3-2) to TRBJ2-1; 14 positions match TRBD2. Germline CDR1 reads LGHDT; CDR2 reads YNNKEL (reference sequence). The CDR3 consists of 17 residues. J was trimmed by 9 bases and V by 1 base; bases with no gene match: 8. Written as DNA, the CDR3 is TGTGCCAGCAGCCAAGGAATGACTAGCGGGGGGGCCGCTGAGCAGTTCTTC. Its translation: CASSQGMTSGGAAEQFF.

The chain has TRBV6-5 and TRBJ1-2; D is uncertain. This CDR3 region has 11 residues. Trimming took off 4 bases at V and 9 bases at J, with 9 bases between the two ends. Germline-derived CDR1 and CDR2 are MNHEY and SVGAGI. DNA of the CDR3: TGTGCCAGCAGTTCTGGCCGAAGCTACACCTTC. Amino acids: CASSSGRSYTF.

V and J are TRBV11-2 and TRBJ1-4; TRBD1 matches at 9 bases. Losses at the gene ends were 4 bases for V and 2 bases for J; bases not matched to a gene: 2. This CDR3 contains 15 residues. The germline gives CDR1 SGHAT, CDR2 FQNNGV. The CDR3 DNA follows: TGTGCCAGCAGCTCACAGGGGGCCACTAATGAAAAACTGTTTTTT. Protein sequence: CASSSQGATNEKLFF.

This chain uses TRBV21-1 with TRBJ1-5; the table's D call of TRBD1 was not tested on the DNA. TRBV21-1 is marked as a pseudogene. This CDR3 is built from 16 residues. CDR3 sequence reads: CASSARLRGSNQPQHF. The CDR3 DNA is TGTGCCAGCAGCGCGCGTCTCAGGGGGAGCAATCAGCCCCAGCATTTT.

The chain employs TRBV2 and TRBJ1-1, with D tentatively TRBD1 (5 bases). The CDR3 length is 14 residues. The V gene lost 6 bases and the J gene lost 5 bases, with 16 bases spanning the gap. CDR1 is SNHLY, CDR2 FYNNEI, per germline. CDR3 in amino acids: CASSERSGETEAFF. The CDR3 region has the DNA TGTGCCAGCAGCGAACGCTCGGGGGAAACTGAAGCTTTCTTT.

The rearrangement uses TRBV6-6 and TRBJ2-1, with 14 bases lining up with TRBD2. V dropped 5 bases and J dropped 4; count of bases not matched to a gene: 19. From germline, CDR1 is MNHNY and CDR2 SVGAGI (reference sequence). The CDR3 is made up of 21 amino acids. CDR3: CASSLLRGGRTSGGKYNEQFF. In nucleotides, the CDR3 is TGTGCCAGCAGTCTATTACGTGGTGGTAGGACTAGCGGGGGGAAGTACAATGAGCAGTTCTTC.

This clone was seen just once. The chain couples TRBV6-6 to TRBJ1-1; 7 bases agree with TRBD1. Germline CDR1 is MNHNY and CDR2 is SVGAGI (reference sequence). This CDR3 is 12 amino acids long. Trimming cost V 5 bases and J 5 bases; bases outside gene matches: 2. Here the CDR3 DNA reads TGTGCCAGCAGTGACAGGGATACTGAAGCTTTCTTT. Amino acids: CASSDRDTEAFF.

The chain is built from TRBV18 and TRBJ2-3; 12 bases fit TRBD2. The length of the CDR3 is 17 residues. Trimming removed 3 bases from V and 3 bases from J; junction bases left unmatched: 7. Germline V CDR1 and CDR2: KGHSH, LQKENI. For the CDR3, the DNA is TGTGCCAGCTCACCCCCTAGCGGGGGGGACAAGACAGATACGCAGTATTTT. Its protein is CASSPPSGGDKTDTQYF.

The J gene is TRBJ2-1, the V gene TRBV9; D might be TRBD2 (5 bases). V was pared by 0 bases and J by 0 bases, with 13 bases between. Germline values: CDR1 SGDLS, CDR2 YYNGEE. This CDR3 is 17 amino acids long. As DNA, the CDR3 is TGTGCCAGCAGCGTAGGTGCAGGAGGATTCTCCTACAATGAGCAGTTCTTC. Translated: CASSVGAGGFSYNEQFF.

The rearrangement uses TRBV19 and TRBJ1-2; TRBD1 agrees at 10 bases. V shed 7 bases, J shed 8 bases, and the junction held 13 bases outside the gene matches. The CDR3 is 15 amino acids. Germline loops: CDR1 LNHDA, CDR2 SQIVND (reference sequence). The CDR3 nucleotides read TGTGCCAGTAACTACCCAGGGACAGGGGCAGAGGGCTACACCTTC. Translation gives CASNYPGTGAEGYTF.